The subject of this entry is one TCR beta chain. The data were obtained in a study of cytomegalovirus exposure and HLA in healthy donors. This PCR relied on a set of 60 Vbeta primers and 13 Jbeta primers. TCRdb keeps only in-frame clones here, not all; method: immunoSEQ multiplex PCR. This table holds some 66,000 clones, about three quarters found once. Sequences were obtained from PBMCs. The sequence was collected from a man in his forties in good health and CMV-seronegative.

Here the CDR3 reads CASSLGRLPGGTRGTQYF. The CDR3 nucleotides read TGTGCCAGCAGCTTAGGCCGCCTCCCCGGGGGGACGAGGGGGACCCAGTACTTC. The chain combines TRBV7-2 with TRBJ2-5, with 7 bases matching TRBD2. After removal of 1 base from V and 7 bases from J, the junction contained 18 bases not matched to a gene. Per germline, CDR1 SGHTA and CDR2 FQGNSA. The CDR3 consists of 18 residues.